This T cell receptor beta chain was found in a study of cytomegalovirus exposure and HLA in healthy donors. Study-wide context: Most donors, roughly 84% of approximately 400 genotyped, fell in the Caucasian-associated ancestry cluster.

Germline V gene lookup returns CDR1 MDHEN and CDR2 SYDVKM. With 6 bases removed from V and 0 bases from J, the gap between germline ends came to 14 bases. The CDR3 totals 15 residues. PCR primers comprised 60 Vbeta and 13 Jbeta primers. Sequencing was performed with immunoSEQ multiplex PCR; in TCRdb, only in-frame clones are kept and a portion is missing. The sample holds over 75,000 clones, roughly 78% seen once. Points from the study as a whole: Reports state that TCR beta sequences accurately predicted most subjects' HLA-A and HLA-B alleles.

There were likely unrecorded immune exposures, though donors were nominally healthy when sampled. Regarding this clone: Its antigen is as yet unknown.

Sample: PBMCs. This TCR derives from a woman aged 55-70 years in good health and CMV-seronegative. This chain joins TRBV28 and TRBJ1-2, with D perhaps TRBD1 (6 bases). In DNA, the CDR3 is TGTGCCAGCAGCCCCACAGGGAGAGCTAACTATGGCTACACCTTC. Translated, it gives CASSPTGRANYGYTF.